This is a list of T cell receptor beta chains from one sample in a study of T cell responses to AZD1222 COVID-19 vaccine. Using immunoSEQ multiplex PCR, the repertoire was profiled, and TCRdb retains in-frame clones only, with some absent. The sample carries 80,000 or so clones, 87% recorded once. The starting material was peripheral blood, obtained on day 0 of AZD1222 vaccination. All receptors come from an adult in good health. The CDR3 runs from the conserved cysteine through the conserved F or W. Each record gives: V gene, clone size, J gene, D gene, CDR3 DNA, CDR3 protein. The D gene is left open where the match is weak. Not all rows give a size; the values are once, few, many and, for expanded clones, a class.

TRBV7-2	once	TRBJ1-4	-	TGTGCCAGCAGCGCAACCGCAGGTTCGAAACTGTTTTTT	CASSATAGSKLFF
TRBV18	-	TRBJ2-7	-	TGTGCCAGCTCACTCCGGACAGGGAGGGACGAGCAGTACTTC	CASSLRTGRDEQYF
TRBV7-9	-	TRBJ2-5	TRBD1	TGTGCCAGCAGCGCCGGACAGGGAGAGACCCAGTACTTC	CASSAGQGETQYF
TRBV11-3	-	TRBJ2-1	-	TGTGCCAGCAGCTTAGCGGCAGAGAGCTACAATGAGCAGTTCTTC	CASSLAAESYNEQFF
TRBV7-9	-	TRBJ2-2	TRBD1	TGTGCCAGCAGTAAGGGACAGGGGGCCGGCACCGGGGAGCTGTTTTTT	CASSKGQGAGTGELFF
TRBV6-1	once	TRBJ1-2	-	TGTGCCAGCCGGGAATATTCCTATGGCTACACCTTC	CASREYSYGYTF
TRBV5-8	-	TRBJ1-3	-	TGTGCCAGCAGCTTGGGCGGCTCTGGAAACACCATATATTTT	CASSLGGSGNTIYF
TRBV19	-	TRBJ2-1	TRBD2	TGTGCCAGTAGTCTAGCGGGAGGTGGACTCGTGCAGTTCTTC	CASSLAGGGLVQFF
TRBV7-9	few	TRBJ2-7	TRBD2	TGTGCCAGCAGCACGCCTAGCGGAGTCTACGAGCAGTACTTC	CASSTPSGVYEQYF
TRBV12-3/TRBV12-4	-	TRBJ1-1	-	TGTGCCAGCAGTCCGGGCCCGGGTCAAGCTTTCTTT	CASSPGPGQAFF
TRBV5-1	-	TRBJ1-1	-	TGCGCCAGCAGCCCCGAAGGGGCTAACACTGAAGCTTTCTTT	CASSPEGANTEAFF
TRBV11-2	-	TRBJ2-7	-	TGTGCCAGCAGCTTAGATCAACGCCCCGGCTACTCCTACGAGCAGTACTTC	CASSLDQRPGYSYEQYF
TRBV6-5	-	TRBJ2-3	TRBD2	TGTGCCAGCAGTTACGCGGGACTAGCGAACACAGATACGCAGTATTTT	CASSYAGLANTDTQYF
TRBV10-3	-	TRBJ1-5	-	TGTGCCATCAGTGGCAACGATCAGCCCCAGCATTTT	CAISGNDQPQHF
TRBV4-1	-	TRBJ1-1	TRBD1	TGCGCCAGCAGCCAGCAGGGGGGTCGAGGCACTGAAGCTTTCTTT	CASSQQGGRGTEAFF
TRBV6-5	-	TRBJ1-5	-	TGTGCCAGCACCCAGTTGGGGAATCAGCCCCAGCATTTT	CASTQLGNQPQHF
TRBV7-9	-	TRBJ1-4	-	TGTGCCAGCAGCTTAGATGGGGGTACTAATGAAAAACTGTTTTTT	CASSLDGGTNEKLFF
TRBV19	few	TRBJ1-5	-	TGTGCCAGTAGTTTTCAGTATAGCAATCAGCCCCAGCATTTT	CASSFQYSNQPQHF
TRBV14	-	TRBJ1-3	-	TGTGCCAGCAGCCCTAACCGCGGCACCATATATTTT	CASSPNRGTIYF
TRBV1	-	TRBJ2-7	-	TGCACCAGCAATCCCACCACCGGACTAGCGGGGAGCTCCTACGAGCAGTACTTC	CTSNPTTGLAGSSYEQYF
TRBV29-1	-	TRBJ2-7	-	TGCAGCGTTAACTATGGACAGGGAGGGAGGGAGCAGTACTTC	CSVNYGQGGREQYF
TRBV11-2	-	TRBJ2-7	TRBD1	TGTGCCAGCAGCACATCGACAGGGGGTTACGAGCAGTACTTC	CASSTSTGGYEQYF
TRBV5-1	-	TRBJ2-1	TRBD2	TGCGCCAGCAGCTTGAGTCTAGCGGGAGTAAATGAGCAGTTCTTC	CASSLSLAGVNEQFF
TRBV11-3	-	TRBJ2-3	-	TGTGCCAGCAGCTTGAGCACAGATACGCAGTATTTT	CASSLSTDTQYF
TRBV28	-	TRBJ2-7	-	TGTGCCAGCAGCCCAACATGGCGGGGCTCCTACGAGCAGTACTTC	CASSPTWRGSYEQYF
TRBV7-9	-	TRBJ2-1	-	TGTGCCAGCAGCTTGGCAGCGGGTTCCTACAATGAGCAGTTCTTC	CASSLAAGSYNEQFF